The rows below give T cell receptor beta chains drawn from one sample of a study of T cell responses to AZD1222 COVID-19 vaccine. Clones were read by immunoSEQ multiplex PCR, and TCRdb kept only the in-frame ones, dropping some. The sample contains 100,000 to 150,000 clones, roughly 90% of which appear only once. This material consisted of peripheral blood, taken on day 0 of AZD1222 vaccination. These receptors were obtained from an adult in good health. Both conserved end residues are part of each CDR3. D genes are given only for firm matches. Clone size appears in some rows only: once, few, many, or a class for an expanded clone.

TRBJ2-3,TRBV18,TRBD2,NA,TGTGCCAGCTCACCACTAGCGGGAAGCACAGATACGCAGTATTTT,CASSPLAGSTDTQYF
TRBJ1-2,TRBV28,NA,once,TGTGCCAGCAGGGGGGGGAGGGAAAGGGTGAACGGCTACACCTTC,CASRGGRERVNGYTF
TRBJ2-7,TRBV28,TRBD1,NA,TGTGCCAGCAGTTTCGACAGGGGGAACGAGCAGTACTTC,CASSFDRGNEQYF
TRBJ1-4,TRBV6-4,NA,NA,TGTGCCAGCAGTCCAAAATTCGTGTTTTTT,CASSPKFVFF
TRBJ1-2,TRBV2,NA,NA,TGTGCCAGCAGTGAAAGGAATCCCAGCTACACCTTC,CASSERNPSYTF
TRBJ1-6,TRBV9,TRBD1,NA,TGTGCCAGCAGCGCGACAGGGGAGTCACCCCTCCACTTT,CASSATGESPLHF
TRBJ1-5,TRBV6-5,NA,NA,TGTGCCAGCAGCTCGGGGCAGGGCAGTCAGCCCCAGCATTTT,CASSSGQGSQPQHF
TRBJ1-5,TRBV5-1,TRBD1,NA,TGCGCCAGCAGCCCTGGAGGGACAGATCGGCAAAATCAGCCCCAGCATTTT,CASSPGGTDRQNQPQHF
TRBJ2-7,TRBV7-9,TRBD1,NA,TGTGCCAGCAGCTCCCGGGACAGGGAGGAAGAGCAGTACTTC,CASSSRDREEEQYF
TRBJ1-2,TRBV9,NA,NA,TGTGCCAGTGTCAGTTCGGGGGCCCATGGCTACACCTTC,CASVSSGAHGYTF
TRBJ2-5,TRBV18,NA,NA,TGTGCCAGCTCACCCGCAGGGTCGGAGACCCAGTACTTC,CASSPAGSETQYF
TRBJ1-1,TRBV6-5,NA,NA,TGTGCCAGCAGACTCCATGCGAACACTGAAGCTTTCTTT,CASRLHANTEAFF
TRBJ1-5,TRBV27,NA,NA,TGTGCCACAGGGTGGGGTGGGGATCAGCCCCAGCATTTT,CATGWGGDQPQHF
TRBJ1-2,TRBV5-4,TRBD1,NA,TGTGCCAGCAGCTTGGCAATTGGGACAGTCCATGGCTACACCTTC,CASSLAIGTVHGYTF
TRBJ2-6,TRBV21-1,NA,NA,TGTGCCAGCAGCACCCATGGGAGTTTAGCGTCTCCGGAATCTGGGGCCAACGTCCTGACTTTC,CASSTHGSLASPESGANVLTF
TRBJ1-6,TRBV6-5,NA,NA,TGTGCCAGCTTGGGGACACAGGAAAATTCACCCCTCCACTTT,CASLGTQENSPLHF
TRBJ1-2,TRBV20-1,NA,NA,TGCAGTGCTAGTTCACCCCGGGGCCAAATAAGTGGCTACACCTTC,CSASSPRGQISGYTF
TRBJ2-1,TRBV9,NA,NA,TGTGCCAGCAGCGTAGGAGTAGGTAGGTCCTACAATGAGCAGTTCTTC,CASSVGVGRSYNEQFF
TRBJ2-1,TRBV5-1,TRBD1,once,TGCGCCAGCAGCCCCAAAACTTACAGGGGACCTTCCTACAATGAGCAGTTCTTC,CASSPKTYRGPSYNEQFF
TRBJ1-1,TRBV7-9,TRBD1,NA,TGTGCCAGCAGCCCCTCGGGACAGGAGAACACTGAAGCTTTCTTT,CASSPSGQENTEAFF
TRBJ2-2,TRBV20-1,TRBD2,NA,TGCAGTGCTAGTGGACTAGCGGGATTGGCCGGGGAGCTGTTTTTT,CSASGLAGLAGELFF
TRBJ1-6,TRBV6-1,NA,once,TGTGCCAGCAGTGAATGGGGACCTTTCAATTCACCCCTCCACTTT,CASSEWGPFNSPLHF
TRBJ2-2,TRBV19,NA,few,TGTGCCAGTAGTCGATACAGTCTCATTAACACCGGGGAGCTGTTTTTT,CASSRYSLINTGELFF
TRBJ2-5,TRBV7-8,TRBD1,once,TGTGCCAGCAGCCTGGGACAGGCCCAAGAGACCCAGTACTTC,CASSLGQAQETQYF
TRBJ1-2,TRBV4-1,TRBD1,NA,TGCGCCAGCAGCCAAGGACAGGGGGGTCCCTATGGCTACACCTTC,CASSQGQGGPYGYTF
TRBJ1-1,TRBV5-4,TRBD1,NA,TGTGCCAGCAGCTTGGCAATGGGACAGGGGTACGCTGAAGCTTTCTTT,CASSLAMGQGYAEAFF
TRBJ2-5,TRBV5-6,TRBD2,once,TGTGCCAGCAGCGATATAGGGCGGGGAGGGGAGACCCAGTACTTC,CASSDIGRGGETQYF
TRBJ1-3,TRBV30,NA,NA,TGTGCCTGGAGTGTCGGTAGCTCTGGAAACACCATATATTTT,CAWSVGSSGNTIYF
TRBJ2-3,TRBV6-6,TRBD1,NA,TGTGCCAGCAGTCACAGGGGGAGTAGGACAGATACGCAGTATTTT,CASSHRGSRTDTQYF
TRBJ1-4,TRBV19,NA,NA,TGTGCCAGTAGTATTGGTGAAAAACTGTTTTTT,CASSIGEKLFF
TRBJ2-5,TRBV5-1,NA,once,TGCGCCAGCGGCGGGACGGTCTCCGTAGGGACCCAGTACTTC,CASGGTVSVGTQYF
TRBJ2-3,TRBV19,NA,NA,TGTGCCAGTAGTAATCCGGATACGCAGTATTTT,CASSNPDTQYF
TRBJ2-1,TRBV5-1,NA,once,TGCGCCAGCAGCCCCCTCCAGGGCTACAATGAGCAGTTCTTC,CASSPLQGYNEQFF
TRBJ2-1,TRBV7-6,NA,NA,TGTGCCAGTGGGGGACCAAGCTCCTACAATGAGCAGTTCTTC,CASGGPSSYNEQFF
TRBJ2-7,TRBV27,NA,NA,TGTGCCAGCAGTTTACAGGGGAAGATATCCTACGAGCAGTACTTC,CASSLQGKISYEQYF
TRBJ1-4,TRBV6-5,TRBD1,few,TGTGCCAGCAGCCGGGACAGGGTTGATGAAAAACTGTTTTTT,CASSRDRVDEKLFF
TRBJ2-2,TRBV9,TRBD2,NA,TGTGCCAGCAGCGTAGGGACTAGCGGCCCGGCCACCGGGGAGCTGTTTTTT,CASSVGTSGPATGELFF
TRBJ1-2,TRBV4-1,NA,NA,TGCGCCAGCAGCCAAGATTTGGCGGCGGCAGTTCAGAACTATGGCTACACCTTC,CASSQDLAAAVQNYGYTF
TRBJ1-2,TRBV28,NA,NA,TGTGCCAGCAGTCCGGGGGGGCCACCTTATGGCTACACCTTC,CASSPGGPPYGYTF
TRBJ1-5,TRBV19,NA,once,TGTGCCAGTAGTATAGATCAGGCCAGACCTACATACAATCAGCCCCAGCATTTT,CASSIDQARPTYNQPQHF
TRBJ1-1,TRBV6-5,TRBD1,NA,TGTGCCAGCAGCGACAGGGGGCGCCCGGCTTTCTTT,CASSDRGRPAFF
TRBJ1-2,TRBV28,NA,NA,TGTGCCAGCAGTTTCTTGGGGAGTAACTATGGCTACACCTTC,CASSFLGSNYGYTF
TRBJ1-1,TRBV5-6,TRBD1,NA,TGTGCCAGCAGAACAGGGGGGTGGAACACTGAAGCTTTCTTT,CASRTGGWNTEAFF
TRBJ2-1,TRBV7-9,TRBD2,NA,TGTGCCAGCTTGGAGGGCGGGGAGGGGTACAATGAGCAGTTCTTC,CASLEGGEGYNEQFF
TRBJ1-1,TRBV27,NA,NA,TGTGCCAGCAGTTATGGGGGACGGGCGAACACTGAAGCTTTCTTT,CASSYGGRANTEAFF
TRBJ1-1,TRBV12-3/TRBV12-4,TRBD1,NA,TGTGCCAGCGTTCAGGGGGTTCAAGAAGCTTTCTTT,CASVQGVQEAFF
TRBJ1-6,TRBV2,NA,NA,TGTGCCAGCAGTGATCGGCAGGGTTTAAATTCACCCCTCCACTTT,CASSDRQGLNSPLHF
TRBJ1-5,TRBV2,TRBD1,once,TGTGCCAGCAGTGAAGAGGGGGCTCGGTATCAGCCCCAGCATTTT,CASSEEGARYQPQHF
TRBJ1-1,TRBV28,TRBD1,NA,TGTGCCAGCAGTTTCGACAGGGTGGGGACTGAAGCTTTCTTT,CASSFDRVGTEAFF
TRBJ2-7,TRBV19,NA,NA,TGTGCCAGTAGTACTATCGAGTCTTCCTCCTACGAGCAGTACTTC,CASSTIESSSYEQYF
TRBJ2-6,TRBV6-5,NA,NA,TGTGCCAGCAGTTACCAGTCCTTGGGGGCCAACGTCCTGACTTTC,CASSYQSLGANVLTF
TRBJ2-5,TRBV14,NA,NA,TGTGCCAGCAGCCTTGACAGGATCGGAACCCAGTACTTC,CASSLDRIGTQYF
TRBJ2-7,TRBV7-3,TRBD2,NA,TGTGCCAGCAGCTTAACAGCGGGAGGGTCTTACGAGCAGTACTTC,CASSLTAGGSYEQYF
TRBJ2-4,TRBV5-6,NA,NA,TGTGCCAGCAGCTTGTTGTCGGGGGCCAAAAACATTCAGTACTTC,CASSLLSGAKNIQYF
TRBJ2-7,TRBV5-1,NA,NA,TGCGCCAGCAGCCGGGACAACTACGAGCAGTACTTC,CASSRDNYEQYF
TRBJ1-2,TRBV6-1,NA,once,TGTGCCAGCAGTGAAGCTCGCGGCCCGGCCTATGGCTACACCTTC,CASSEARGPAYGYTF
TRBJ2-7,TRBV6-6,NA,NA,TGTGCCAGCAGCCCTTCCTTCTACGAGCAGTACTTC,CASSPSFYEQYF